These T cell receptor beta chains were read from a single sample in a study of cytomegalovirus exposure and HLA in healthy donors. Profiling relied on immunoSEQ multiplex PCR, and the TCRdb table lists in-frame clones only, not all of them. Of some 76,000 clones in the sample, roughly 83% were seen once. Sequencing was done on a sample of PBMCs. These receptors were collected from a woman aged 45-65 years in good health and CMV-seronegative. CDR3s include the opening cysteine and the closing phenylalanine or tryptophan. Each record gives: D gene, J gene, V gene, clone size, CDR3 protein, CDR3 DNA. A D gene is named only where the DNA matches it firmly. Clone size is shown for a subset of rows, as once, few, many or a class of expanded clone.

d_gene: TRBD1
j_gene: TRBJ1-1
v_gene: TRBV19
abundance: .
CDR3aa: CASSDRGDTEAFF
CDR3nt: TGTGCCAGTAGTGACAGGGGGGACACTGAAGCTTTCTTT

d_gene: TRBD1
j_gene: TRBJ2-1
v_gene: TRBV7-9
abundance: few
CDR3aa: CASSTGVGNEQFF
CDR3nt: TGTGCCAGCAGCACAGGGGTGGGCAATGAGCAGTTCTTC

d_gene: .
j_gene: TRBJ2-1
v_gene: TRBV7-9
abundance: .
CDR3aa: CASSAQGTYNEQFF
CDR3nt: TGTGCCAGCAGCGCACAGGGTACCTACAATGAGCAGTTCTTC

d_gene: TRBD2
j_gene: TRBJ2-3
v_gene: TRBV23-1
abundance: .
CDR3aa: CASSPPGLAGVVRTDTQYF
CDR3nt: TGCGCCAGCAGTCCCCCGGGACTAGCGGGAGTTGTACGCACAGATACGCAGTATTTT

d_gene: TRBD2
j_gene: TRBJ2-2
v_gene: TRBV5-1
abundance: .
CDR3aa: CASSLSLAGRTGELFF
CDR3nt: TGCGCCAGCAGCTTGTCTCTAGCGGGAAGGACCGGGGAGCTGTTTTTT

d_gene: .
j_gene: TRBJ2-3
v_gene: TRBV7-3
abundance: once
CDR3aa: CASSLGSGDTQYF
CDR3nt: TGTGCCAGCAGCTTAGGGTCGGGAGATACGCAGTATTTT

d_gene: TRBD1
j_gene: TRBJ1-1
v_gene: TRBV27
abundance: .
CDR3aa: CASSYTGGNTEAFF
CDR3nt: TGTGCCAGCAGTTACACAGGGGGGAACACTGAAGCTTTCTTT

d_gene: TRBD1
j_gene: TRBJ2-5
v_gene: TRBV28
abundance: once
CDR3aa: CASNRGGETQYF
CDR3nt: TGTGCCAGCAACAGGGGTGGAGAGACCCAGTACTTC

d_gene: .
j_gene: TRBJ2-1
v_gene: TRBV27
abundance: once
CDR3aa: CASSLGGGRNEQFF
CDR3nt: TGTGCCAGCAGTTTAGGGGGGGGCCGGAATGAGCAGTTCTTC

d_gene: TRBD1
j_gene: TRBJ2-5
v_gene: TRBV6-1
abundance: .
CDR3aa: CASSRRTGIETQYF
CDR3nt: TGTGCCAGCAGTAGACGGACAGGGATAGAGACCCAGTACTTC

d_gene: TRBD1
j_gene: TRBJ2-7
v_gene: TRBV29-1
abundance: .
CDR3aa: CSVRGQGYEQYF
CDR3nt: TGCAGCGTTAGGGGACAGGGCTACGAGCAGTACTTC

d_gene: TRBD1
j_gene: TRBJ1-1
v_gene: TRBV19
abundance: .
CDR3aa: CASSIQTGQAEAFF
CDR3nt: TGTGCCAGTAGTATCCAGACAGGGCAAGCTGAAGCTTTCTTT

d_gene: TRBD1
j_gene: TRBJ1-5
v_gene: TRBV30
abundance: .
CDR3aa: CAWNFGTGGNQPQHF
CDR3nt: TGTGCCTGGAATTTCGGGACAGGGGGCAATCAGCCCCAGCATTTT

d_gene: .
j_gene: TRBJ2-7
v_gene: TRBV19
abundance: .
CDR3aa: CASSIPGGTEQYF
CDR3nt: TGTGCCAGTAGTATCCCAGGGGGGACCGAGCAGTACTTC

d_gene: TRBD2
j_gene: TRBJ2-7
v_gene: TRBV7-9
abundance: .
CDR3aa: CASSPPSGKEVHEQYF
CDR3nt: TGTGCCAGCAGCCCTCCTAGCGGGAAAGAAGTACACGAGCAGTACTTC

d_gene: .
j_gene: TRBJ2-1
v_gene: TRBV2
abundance: few
CDR3aa: CASSRLDEQFF
CDR3nt: TGTGCCAGCAGTCGACTGGATGAGCAGTTCTTC

d_gene: .
j_gene: TRBJ2-7
v_gene: TRBV5-1
abundance: .
CDR3aa: CASSPQTTGDEQYF
CDR3nt: TGCGCCAGCAGCCCCCAAACGACGGGGGACGAGCAGTACTTC

d_gene: TRBD1
j_gene: TRBJ2-5
v_gene: TRBV6-6
abundance: .
CDR3aa: CASSYKDRGRETQYF
CDR3nt: TGTGCCAGCAGTTATAAGGACAGGGGCAGAGAGACCCAGTACTTC

d_gene: .
j_gene: TRBJ1-5
v_gene: TRBV2
abundance: once
CDR3aa: CASSVLPSQPQHF
CDR3nt: TGTGCCAGCAGTGTGCTGCCTAGTCAGCCCCAGCATTTT

d_gene: TRBD2
j_gene: TRBJ2-2
v_gene: TRBV13
abundance: .
CDR3aa: CASSLGARTSPPTGELFF
CDR3nt: TGTGCCAGCAGCTTAGGGGCCCGGACTAGCCCTCCGACGGGGGAGCTGTTTTTT

d_gene: TRBD2
j_gene: TRBJ2-7
v_gene: TRBV5-1
abundance: .
CDR3aa: CASSLKGSGGEQYF
CDR3nt: TGCGCCAGCAGCTTGAAGGGATCGGGAGGCGAGCAGTACTTC

d_gene: .
j_gene: TRBJ1-2
v_gene: TRBV18
abundance: once
CDR3aa: CASSPDSGKVDGYTF
CDR3nt: TGTGCCAGCTCACCCGACTCTGGTAAAGTTGATGGCTACACCTTC

d_gene: .
j_gene: TRBJ1-2
v_gene: TRBV29-1
abundance: .
CDR3aa: CSVETERQAYGYTF
CDR3nt: TGCAGCGTTGAGACAGAGCGACAGGCCTATGGCTACACCTTC

d_gene: .
j_gene: TRBJ2-6
v_gene: TRBV5-6
abundance: .
CDR3aa: CASSLVKWGGGANVLTF
CDR3nt: TGTGCCAGCAGCTTAGTGAAGTGGGGCGGTGGGGCCAACGTCCTGACTTTC

d_gene: TRBD1
j_gene: TRBJ2-7
v_gene: TRBV5-6
abundance: .
CDR3aa: CASSLVGGEEQYF
CDR3nt: TGTGCCAGCAGCTTGGTAGGGGGCGAAGAGCAGTACTTC

d_gene: .
j_gene: TRBJ1-1
v_gene: TRBV27
abundance: .
CDR3aa: CASSFTVTGSGEAFF
CDR3nt: TGTGCCAGCAGTTTCACCGTAACAGGGTCGGGTGAAGCTTTCTTT

d_gene: TRBD1
j_gene: TRBJ1-3
v_gene: TRBV5-1
abundance: .
CDR3aa: CASRRQGGTGNTIYF
CDR3nt: TGCGCCAGCAGGAGACAGGGAGGAACTGGAAACACCATATATTTT

d_gene: TRBD1
j_gene: TRBJ2-6
v_gene: TRBV6-5
abundance: .
CDR3aa: CASSKGAGANVLTF
CDR3nt: TGTGCCAGCAGTAAGGGGGCCGGGGCCAACGTCCTGACTTTC

d_gene: TRBD2
j_gene: TRBJ2-5
v_gene: TRBV5-4
abundance: .
CDR3aa: CASSPGTSKETQYF
CDR3nt: TGTGCCAGCAGCCCCGGGACTAGCAAAGAGACCCAGTACTTC

d_gene: TRBD2
j_gene: TRBJ2-1
v_gene: TRBV4-1
abundance: .
CDR3aa: CASSTYPGTSGNNEQFF
CDR3nt: TGCGCCAGCAGCACCTACCCCGGGACTAGCGGGAATAATGAGCAGTTCTTC

d_gene: TRBD1
j_gene: TRBJ1-1
v_gene: TRBV18
abundance: .
CDR3aa: CASSPADRGITEAFF
CDR3nt: TGTGCCAGCTCACCGGCCGACAGGGGGATCACTGAAGCTTTCTTT

d_gene: .
j_gene: TRBJ2-1
v_gene: TRBV7-9
abundance: .
CDR3aa: CASSSLAGLTYNEQFF
CDR3nt: TGTGCCAGCAGCTCTTTGGCGGGATTAACCTACAATGAGCAGTTCTTC

d_gene: .
j_gene: TRBJ1-1
v_gene: TRBV5-4
abundance: .
CDR3aa: CASSLPGSDGGVRAEAFF
CDR3nt: TGTGCCAGCAGCTTGCCTGGTTCGGACGGGGGAGTAAGGGCTGAAGCTTTCTTT

d_gene: .
j_gene: TRBJ2-3
v_gene: TRBV7-3
abundance: once
CDR3aa: CASSSAGFTDTQYF
CDR3nt: TGTGCCAGCAGCTCCGCAGGGTTTACAGATACGCAGTATTTT

d_gene: .
j_gene: TRBJ1-3
v_gene: TRBV30
abundance: few
CDR3aa: CAWSGDKNSGNTIYF
CDR3nt: TGTGCCTGGAGTGGGGACAAAAACTCTGGAAACACCATATATTTT